This TCR beta chain was identified during a study of beta chain features in type 1 diabetes. Whole-study results and caveats: TCRB CDR3s were moderately but significantly shorter in Type 1 diabetes patients in all four CD4+ subsets.

Sorting of CD4+ naive, central memory, regulatory and stem cell-like memory cells was performed via CD45RO/CCR7/CD25/CD127/CD95/CD27. Purity above 98% was achieved in all sorted populations. CDR1 and CDR2 (germline): MNHEY, SVGAGI. The CDR3 loop spans 12 amino acids. As regards this clone: Its antigen is still unknown. At one end the junction does not follow the germline gene, possibly because of a read error.

The sequenced template was cDNA made from the entire isolated RNA. TCRdb's copy holds only in-frame clones and misses some; the assay was immunoSEQ multiplex PCR. The sample shows around 250,000 clones, 11% to 15% of them seen only once. This clonotype originated in a man under 40 with type 1 diabetes. The specimen was naive CD4+ T cells from blood. The J gene is TRBJ2-7, the V gene TRBV6-5; maybe TRBD1 (5 bases). The CDR3 is CASSDKGRTPNF. CDR3 DNA sequence: TGTGCCAGCAGCGATAAGGGCCGGACACCCAACTTC.